This TCR beta chain was sequenced for a study of blood T cell repertoires in COVID-19. Study-wide background: The United States, Italy and Spain provided the acute and convalescent COVID-19 samples. T cells, B-cell-depleted T cells, or PBMCs supplied cDNA or gDNA.

Patients of the Seattle cohort, enrolled during active infection, were followed longitudinally. There are 14 residues in the CDR3. Trimming cost V 0 bases and J 6 bases, with 12 bases left between them. The V gene's germline CDR1 is LGHNA and CDR2 YSLEER. Original processing methods: Amplification of reference gene primers was used by the study to estimate nucleated cell counts. Produced via immunoSEQ multiplex PCR; TCRdb's table is partial and in-frame only. V and J calls and clone size are as listed in that table; D and trimming were resolved from the DNA. The sample includes 70,000 to 100,000 clones, 89% of them seen just once.

Sequenced sample: peripheral blood. The V gene is TRBV4-3, the J gene TRBJ2-7; D not certain. This receptor was identified in a man aged 50 or older with COVID-19, enrolled during active disease. The CDR3 sequence is CASSQDLESSEQYF. The CDR3 nucleotides are TGCGCCAGCAGCCAAGATCTAGAATCGTCCGAGCAGTACTTC.